This T cell receptor beta chain was sequenced for a study of blood T cell repertoires in COVID-19. As for the study in general: Specimens from acute and convalescent COVID-19 originated in the United States, Italy and Spain. PBMCs, B-cell-depleted T cells, or T cells provided the cDNA or gDNA that made up the material.

As handled by the study authors: Reference gene primer amplification gave nucleated cell count estimates. Only in-frame clones appear in the TCRdb table, and some are missing; sequencing was by immunoSEQ multiplex PCR. The DNA gave D and trimming, while V, J and clone size come from that table. The data show 70,000 to 95,000 clones, 85% seen once. V was trimmed by 7 bases and J by 8 bases, leaving 12 bases between them. CDR3 length equals 12 residues. In germline, CDR1 is MNHNY, CDR2 SVGAGI (reference sequence). V usage is TRBV6-6 and J usage is TRBJ1-3; tentatively, D is TRBD1 (5 bases). Sequenced: peripheral blood. The receptor was isolated from an elderly man with active or convalescent COVID-19. The CDR3 reads CASTRAGDTIYF. The CDR3 nucleotides read TGTGCCAGCACTAGGGCGGGGGACACCATATATTTT.